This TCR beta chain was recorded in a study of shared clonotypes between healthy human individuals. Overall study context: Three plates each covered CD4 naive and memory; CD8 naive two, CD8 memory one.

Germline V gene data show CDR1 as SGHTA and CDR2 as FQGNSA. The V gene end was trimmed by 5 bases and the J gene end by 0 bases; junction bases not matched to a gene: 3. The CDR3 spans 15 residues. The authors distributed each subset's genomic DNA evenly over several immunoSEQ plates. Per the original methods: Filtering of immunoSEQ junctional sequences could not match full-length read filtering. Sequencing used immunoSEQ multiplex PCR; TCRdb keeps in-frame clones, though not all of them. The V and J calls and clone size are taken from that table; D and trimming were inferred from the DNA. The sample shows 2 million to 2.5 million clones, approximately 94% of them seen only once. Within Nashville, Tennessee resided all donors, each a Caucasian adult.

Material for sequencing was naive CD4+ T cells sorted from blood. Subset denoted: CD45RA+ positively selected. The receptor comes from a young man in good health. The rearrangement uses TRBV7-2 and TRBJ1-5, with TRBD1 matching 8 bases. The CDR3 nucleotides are TGTGCCAGCAGCGACAGGGGTGTTAGCAATCAGCCCCAGCATTTT. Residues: CASSDRGVSNQPQHF.